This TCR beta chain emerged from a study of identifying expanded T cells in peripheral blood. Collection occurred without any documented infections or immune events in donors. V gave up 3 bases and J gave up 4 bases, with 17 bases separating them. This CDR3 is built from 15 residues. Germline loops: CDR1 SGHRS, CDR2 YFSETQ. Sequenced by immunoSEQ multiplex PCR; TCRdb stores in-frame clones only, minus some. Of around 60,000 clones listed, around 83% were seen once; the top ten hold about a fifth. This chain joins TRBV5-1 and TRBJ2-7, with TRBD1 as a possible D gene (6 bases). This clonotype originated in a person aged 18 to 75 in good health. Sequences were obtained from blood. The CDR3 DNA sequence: TGCGCCAGCAGCTCCGGTAGCACAGGGCGTTACGAGCAGTACTTC. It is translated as CASSSGSTGRYEQYF.